The source of this T cell receptor beta chain is a study of cytomegalovirus exposure and HLA in healthy donors. The PCR made use of 60 Vbeta and 13 Jbeta primers. Using immunoSEQ multiplex PCR, the repertoire was profiled, and TCRdb retains in-frame clones only, with some absent. This table has 180,000 or so clones, roughly 80% appearing once. Trimming cost V 5 bases and J 6 bases; bases outside gene matches: 6. The CDR3 spans 14 residues. Germline CDR1 is SGHAT and CDR2 is FQNNGV. The clonotype originates from a girl aged 5-17 years in good health and CMV-seropositive. The chain is built from TRBV11-2 and TRBJ1-5; 8 bases agree with TRBD1. Sample: PBMCs. CDR3 DNA: TGTGCCAGCAGCACCGGACAGGGCGGTCAGCCCCAGCATTTT. This translates into CASSTGQGGQPQHF.